This T cell receptor beta chain was documented in a study of T cells in Graves' hyperthyroidism and ophthalmopathy. Study context: It was at initial diagnosis, before any treatment, that peripheral blood was collected.

This clonotype was found a few times. The source material, RNA transcripts, was used to amplify TCR beta CDR3 regions. RT-PCR in the first round (using the HTBI primer set) targeted the TCR CDR3. TCRdb re-called the multiplex PCR reads with MiXCR, one entry per CDR3 protein. This table has around 340,000 distinct CDR3 sequences, over 15% appearing once. Germline V gives CDR1 SGHRS, CDR2 YFSETQ. Trimming removed 5 bases at V and 2 bases at J, with 7 bases between. CDR3 size: 12 residues. Graves' hyperthyroidism qualified as stable when ophthalmopathy did not progress within 18 months. PBMCs were derived from roughly 10 ml fresh peripheral blood.

The receptor comes from a woman between 50 and 59 years old with Graves' hyperthyroidism. The V gene is TRBV5-1, the J gene TRBJ2-5; D remains unclear. The source material was blood. As DNA, the CDR3 is TGCGCCAGCAGAAGCCTTCAAGAGACCCAGTACTTC. This encodes CASRSLQETQYF. Variable domain in full (rest from reference TRBV5-1 and TRBJ2-5): KAGVTQTPRYLIKTRGQQVTLSCSPISGHRSVSWYQQTPGQGLQFLFEYFSETQRNKGNFPGRFSGRQFSNSRSEMNVSTLELGDSALYLCASRSLQETQYFGPGTRLLVL.